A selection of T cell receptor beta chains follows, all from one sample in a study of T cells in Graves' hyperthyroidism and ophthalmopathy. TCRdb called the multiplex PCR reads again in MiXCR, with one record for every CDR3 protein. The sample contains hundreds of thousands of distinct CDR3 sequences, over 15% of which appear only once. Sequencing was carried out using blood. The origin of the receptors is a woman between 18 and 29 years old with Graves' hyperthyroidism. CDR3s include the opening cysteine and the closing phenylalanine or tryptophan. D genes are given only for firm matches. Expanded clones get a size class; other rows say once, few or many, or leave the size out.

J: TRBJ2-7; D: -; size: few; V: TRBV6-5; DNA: TGTGCCAGCAGTTACTCGACTGGGGATGGCTACGAGCAGTACTTC; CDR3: CASSYSTGDGYEQYF
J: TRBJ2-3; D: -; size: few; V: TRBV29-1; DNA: TGCAGCGTTCCTCCTATGTATTTT; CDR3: CSVPPMYF
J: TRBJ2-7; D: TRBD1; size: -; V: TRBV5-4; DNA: TGTGCCAGCAGACCGGACAGGGGGCTTTCCTACGAGCAGTACTTC; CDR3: CASRPDRGLSYEQYF
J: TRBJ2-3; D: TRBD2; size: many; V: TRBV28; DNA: TGTGCCAGCTCCTACAGCATACCCGGGACTAGGTGGCCCATGGCTAGCACAGATACGCAGTATTTT; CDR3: CASSYSIPGTRWPMASTDTQYF
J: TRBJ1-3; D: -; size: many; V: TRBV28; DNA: TGTGCCAGCACCCCCCGGAGGGCTGGAAACACCATATATTTT; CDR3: CASTPRRAGNTIYF
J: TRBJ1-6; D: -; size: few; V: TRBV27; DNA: TGTGCCAGCAGTCCCCGAACGCGTGATGGTTCACCCCTCCACTTT; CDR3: CASSPRTRDGSPLHF
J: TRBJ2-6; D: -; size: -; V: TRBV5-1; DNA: TGCGCCAGCAGCGTAATCCAGTTCGGGGCCAACGTCCTGACTTTC; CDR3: CASSVIQFGANVLTF
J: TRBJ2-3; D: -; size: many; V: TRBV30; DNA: TGTGCCTGGAGTAAGGGACCCCCCACAGATACGCAGTATTTT; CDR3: CAWSKGPPTDTQYF
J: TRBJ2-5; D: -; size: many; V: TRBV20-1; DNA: TGCAGTGCTTTTCGGGACTTACAAGAGACCCAGTACTTC; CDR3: CSAFRDLQETQYF
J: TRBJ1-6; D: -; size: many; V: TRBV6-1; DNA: TGTGCCAGCAGGGAAGGGGGATCCTATAATTCACCCCTCCACTTT; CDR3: CASREGGSYNSPLHF
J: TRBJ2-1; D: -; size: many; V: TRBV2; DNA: TGTGCCAGCAGTGAAGAGCCTACAGGACGCTACAATGAGCAGTTCTTC; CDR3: CASSEEPTGRYNEQFF
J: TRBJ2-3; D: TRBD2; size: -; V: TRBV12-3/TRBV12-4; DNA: TGTGCCAGCACTCCTATAGGACTAGCGGGGATCACGGATACGCAGTATTTT; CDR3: CASTPIGLAGITDTQYF
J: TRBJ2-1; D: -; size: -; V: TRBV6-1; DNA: TGTGCCAGCAGGAAACAGGGTTGGGTACGATGGTACGACAATGAGCAGTTCTTC; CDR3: CASRKQGWVRWYDNEQFF
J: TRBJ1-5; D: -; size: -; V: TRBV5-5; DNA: TGTGCCAGCAGCCCTTCGGGGGTGTTTCAGCCCCAGCATTTT; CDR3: CASSPSGVFQPQHF
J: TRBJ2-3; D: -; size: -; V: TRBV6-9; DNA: TGTGCCAGCAGTTACCCAATTGGAAGCACAGATACGCAGTATTTT; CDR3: CASSYPIGSTDTQYF
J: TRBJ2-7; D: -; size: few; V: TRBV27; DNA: TGTGCCAGCAGTTTAAAGGGGAGTCACTACGAGCAGTACTTC; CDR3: CASSLKGSHYEQYF
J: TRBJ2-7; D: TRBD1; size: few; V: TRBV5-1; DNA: TGCGCCAGCAGCCAAGGACAGGGTGTCGCCTACGAGCAGTACTTC; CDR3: CASSQGQGVAYEQYF
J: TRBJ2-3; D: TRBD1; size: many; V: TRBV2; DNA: TGTGCCAGTAACGACAGGGGCACAGATACGCAGTATTTT; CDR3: CASNDRGTDTQYF
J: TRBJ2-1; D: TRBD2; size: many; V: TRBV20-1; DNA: TGCAGTGCTAGAGATTGGACTAGCGGGGCGGGTGAGCAGTTCTTC; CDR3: CSARDWTSGAGEQFF
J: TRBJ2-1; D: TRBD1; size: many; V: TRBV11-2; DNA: TGTGCCAGCAGCCCACGCCAGACAGGGTACAATGAGCAGTTCTTC; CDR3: CASSPRQTGYNEQFF
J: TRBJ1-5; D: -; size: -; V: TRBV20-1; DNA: TGCAGTGCTCAACCCTCCGCAATCAATCAGCCCCAGCATTTT; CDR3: CSAQPSAINQPQHF
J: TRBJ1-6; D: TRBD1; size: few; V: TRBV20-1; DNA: TGCAGTGCTAGACCGGGACAGGTCAATTCACCCCTCCACTTT; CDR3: CSARPGQVNSPLHF
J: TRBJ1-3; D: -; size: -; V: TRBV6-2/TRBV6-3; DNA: TGTGCCAGCAGGAACAGTGGAAACACCATATATTTT; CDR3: CASRNSGNTIYF
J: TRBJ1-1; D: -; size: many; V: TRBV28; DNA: TGTGCCAGCAGTTTATGGGTTGAGCACACTGAAGCTTTCTTT; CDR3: CASSLWVEHTEAFF
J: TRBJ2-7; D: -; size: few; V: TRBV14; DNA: TGTGCCAGCAGCCAAGTTTGGTACGAGCAGTACTTC; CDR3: CASSQVWYEQYF
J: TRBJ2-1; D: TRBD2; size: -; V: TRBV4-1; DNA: TGCGCCAGCCGACACCTATTAGCGGGAGGTTACAATGAGCAGTTCTTC; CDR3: CASRHLLAGGYNEQFF
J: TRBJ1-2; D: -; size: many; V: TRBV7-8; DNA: TGTGCCAGCACCGCGACCGAGGCGAACTATGGCTACACCTTC; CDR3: CASTATEANYGYTF
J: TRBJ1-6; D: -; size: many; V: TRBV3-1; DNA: TGTGCCAGCACGGGTGGAAGCGGATCACCCCTCCACTTT; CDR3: CASTGGSGSPLHF
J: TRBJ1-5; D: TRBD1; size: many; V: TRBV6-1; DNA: TGTGCCAGCCGAAGGACAGGAGCCCTCAATCAGCCCCAGCATTTT; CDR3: CASRRTGALNQPQHF
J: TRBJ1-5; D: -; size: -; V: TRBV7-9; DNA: TGTGCCAGCAGCTTATCTACAGGGCAGCCCCAGCATTTT; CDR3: CASSLSTGQPQHF
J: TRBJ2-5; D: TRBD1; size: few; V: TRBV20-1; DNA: TGCAGTGCTAGAGGACAGGGGGTTCAAGAGACCCGGTACTTC; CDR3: CSARGQGVQETRYF
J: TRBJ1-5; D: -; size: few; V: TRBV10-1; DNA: TGCGCCAGCAGTGGTTGGGGGAATCAGCCCCAGCATTTT; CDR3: CASSGWGNQPQHF
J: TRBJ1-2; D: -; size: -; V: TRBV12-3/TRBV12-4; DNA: TGTGCCAGCCTCCTTAGGTATGGCTACACCTTC; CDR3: CASLLRYGYTF
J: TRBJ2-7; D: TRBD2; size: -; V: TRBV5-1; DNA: TGCGCCAGCGCGGGAGTATCCTACGAGCAGTACTTC; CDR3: CASAGVSYEQYF
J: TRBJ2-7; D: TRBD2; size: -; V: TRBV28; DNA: TGTGCCAGCAGCCCCGGCTGGGCGGGAGGCTCCTACGAGCAGTACTTC; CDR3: CASSPGWAGGSYEQYF
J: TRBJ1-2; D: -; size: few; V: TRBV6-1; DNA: TGTGCCAGCAGTTATCCGGGGAGGGCGTCATATGGCTACACCTTC; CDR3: CASSYPGRASYGYTF
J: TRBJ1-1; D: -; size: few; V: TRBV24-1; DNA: TGTGCCACCAGTGATGGAATTAACACTGAAGCTTTCTTT; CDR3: CATSDGINTEAFF
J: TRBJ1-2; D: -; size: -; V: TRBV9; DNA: TGTGCCAGCAGCGTATACGACTATGGCTACACCTTC; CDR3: CASSVYDYGYTF
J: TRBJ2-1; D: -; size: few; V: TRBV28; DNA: TGTGCCAGCAGTTTCGCAGGATCAAGTAAAGGTGGGATATACAATGAGCAGTTCTTC; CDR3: CASSFAGSSKGGIYNEQFF
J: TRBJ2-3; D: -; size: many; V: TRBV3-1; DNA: TGTGCCAGCAGCCAAGATATGGTTGACATAGATACGCAGTATTTT; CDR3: CASSQDMVDIDTQYF
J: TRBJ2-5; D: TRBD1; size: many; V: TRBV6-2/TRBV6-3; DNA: TGTGCCAGTTTTACCCAACTGGGTTTGGACAGGAGGAAAGAGACCCAGTACTTC; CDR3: CASFTQLGLDRRKETQYF
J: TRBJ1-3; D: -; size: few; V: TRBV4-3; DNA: TGCGCCAGCAGCCAAGACCGCAGGAGCTCTGGAAACACCATATATTTT; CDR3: CASSQDRRSSGNTIYF
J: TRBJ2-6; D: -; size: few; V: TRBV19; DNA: TGTGCCAGTAGCAGTTATTCCTTTATCTCTGGGGCCAACGTCCTGACTTTC; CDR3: CASSSYSFISGANVLTF
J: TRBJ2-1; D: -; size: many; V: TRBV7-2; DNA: TGTGCCAGCAGCTTAGCGCTGGGGGGGCGGAATGAGCAGTTCTTC; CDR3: CASSLALGGRNEQFF
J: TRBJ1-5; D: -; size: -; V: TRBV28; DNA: TGTGCCAGCAGCCCGATTGGACAGCCGGGCACAGATACGCAGCATTTT; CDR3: CASSPIGQPGTDTQHF
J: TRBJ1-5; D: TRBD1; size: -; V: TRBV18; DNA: TGTGCCAGCTCACGAGGCGACAGGGGATCCAATCAGCCCCAGCATTTT; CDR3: CASSRGDRGSNQPQHF
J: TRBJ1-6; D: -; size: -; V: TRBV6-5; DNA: TGTGCCAGCAGTTCCGTTTTGAGGGATTCACCCCTCCACTTT; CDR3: CASSSVLRDSPLHF
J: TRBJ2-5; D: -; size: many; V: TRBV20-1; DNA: TGCAGTGCTAGAGATCCCACCATCCGAGAGACCCAGTACTTC; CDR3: CSARDPTIRETQYF
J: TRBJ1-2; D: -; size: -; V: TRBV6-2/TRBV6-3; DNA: TGTGCCAGCAGTTACTCGAGTACAGCCTATGGCTACACCTTC; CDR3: CASSYSSTAYGYTF
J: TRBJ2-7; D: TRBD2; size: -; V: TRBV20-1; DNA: TGCAGTGCTAGGGAACTTCTAGCGGGTGTACGCTACGAGCAGTACTTC; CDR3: CSARELLAGVRYEQYF
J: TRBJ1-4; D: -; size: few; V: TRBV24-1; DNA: TGTGCCACCAGTGAACCGGGACGGGATAATGAAAAACTGTTTTTT; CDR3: CATSEPGRDNEKLFF
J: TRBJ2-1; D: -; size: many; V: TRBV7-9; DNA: TGTGCCAGCAGCCCGTTCCGCTTTAGGTCCAATGAGCAGTTCTTC; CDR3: CASSPFRFRSNEQFF
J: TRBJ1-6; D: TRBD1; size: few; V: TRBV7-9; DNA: TGTGCCAGCAGCACCGACAGGGGGGATTCACCCCTCCACTTT; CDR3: CASSTDRGDSPLHF
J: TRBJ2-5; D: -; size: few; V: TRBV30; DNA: TGTGCCGGGACTCTCGAGAAGAAGACCCAGTACTTC; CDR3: CAGTLEKKTQYF
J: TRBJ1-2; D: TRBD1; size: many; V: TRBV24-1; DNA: TGTGCCACCAGTGATGGTGGACAGGGGTTCAGGGGCTACACCTTC; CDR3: CATSDGGQGFRGYTF
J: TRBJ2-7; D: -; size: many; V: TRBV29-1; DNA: TGCAGCGTTGCGAACGACTTCTACGAGCAGTACTTC; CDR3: CSVANDFYEQYF
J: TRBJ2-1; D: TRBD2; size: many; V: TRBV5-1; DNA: TGCGCCAGCAGCTCCCGGGAAAGTCGCGGGAGTGAGCAGTTCTTC; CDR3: CASSSRESRGSEQFF
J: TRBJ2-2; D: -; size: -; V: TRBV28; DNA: TGTGCCAACAGTTTAACTGGGTCCGCCGGGGAGCTGTTTTTT; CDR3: CANSLTGSAGELFF
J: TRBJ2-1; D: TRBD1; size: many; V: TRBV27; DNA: TGTGCCAGCAGTAACCCGGGACAGGGGGCCTCCTACAATGAGCAGTTCTTC; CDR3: CASSNPGQGASYNEQFF
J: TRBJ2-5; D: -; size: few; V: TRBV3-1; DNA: TGTGCCAGCAGCCAGGTTGTGGGCGGCATCGTGGAGACCCAGTACTTC; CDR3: CASSQVVGGIVETQYF